This paragraph reports one T cell receptor (beta chain). TCRdb keeps only in-frame clones here, not all; method: immunoSEQ multiplex PCR. Of about 120,000 clones in the sample, 81% were seen once. The germline gives CDR1 LNHDA, CDR2 SQIVND (reference sequence). V lost 3 bases and J lost 1; bases outside the gene matches: 1. CDR3 length: 14 amino acids. The data were taken from a study of blood T cell repertoires in COVID-19. Across the study: PBMCs, B-cell-depleted T cells, or T cells were the source of the cDNA or gDNA that made up the material.

The TCR originated in a human donor in a cohort sampled during active COVID-19. The chain couples TRBV19 to TRBJ2-3, with 7 bases identical to TRBD1. Sequenced material: peripheral blood. As DNA, the CDR3 is TGTGCCAGTAGTATCGGACAGGGCACAGATACGCAGTATTTT. Translation gives CASSIGQGTDTQYF. Based on the CDR3 plus reference TRBV19 and TRBJ2-3, the full variable domain is DGGITQSPKYLFRKEGQNVTLSCEQNLNHDAMYWYRQDPGQGLRLIYYSQIVNDFQKGDIAEGYSVSREKKESFPLTVTSAQKNPTAFYLCASSIGQGTDTQYFGPGTRLTVL.